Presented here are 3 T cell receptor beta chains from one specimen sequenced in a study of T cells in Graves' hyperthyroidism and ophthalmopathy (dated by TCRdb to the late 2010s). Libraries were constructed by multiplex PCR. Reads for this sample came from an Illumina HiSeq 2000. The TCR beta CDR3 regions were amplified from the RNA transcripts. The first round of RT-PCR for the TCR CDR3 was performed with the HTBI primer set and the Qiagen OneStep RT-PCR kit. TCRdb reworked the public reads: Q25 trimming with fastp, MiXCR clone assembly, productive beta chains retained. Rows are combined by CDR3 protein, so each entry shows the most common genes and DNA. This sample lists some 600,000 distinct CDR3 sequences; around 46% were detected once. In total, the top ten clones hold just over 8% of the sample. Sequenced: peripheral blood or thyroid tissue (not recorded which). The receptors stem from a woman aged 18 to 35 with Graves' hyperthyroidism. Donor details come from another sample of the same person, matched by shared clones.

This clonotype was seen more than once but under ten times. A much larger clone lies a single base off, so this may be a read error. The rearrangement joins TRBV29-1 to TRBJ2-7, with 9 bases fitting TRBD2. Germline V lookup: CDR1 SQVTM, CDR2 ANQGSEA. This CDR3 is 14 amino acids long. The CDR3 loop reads CSVVVASGIYGQYF. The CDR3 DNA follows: TGCAGCGTTGTGGTGGCTAGCGGGATCTACGGGCAGTACTTC.

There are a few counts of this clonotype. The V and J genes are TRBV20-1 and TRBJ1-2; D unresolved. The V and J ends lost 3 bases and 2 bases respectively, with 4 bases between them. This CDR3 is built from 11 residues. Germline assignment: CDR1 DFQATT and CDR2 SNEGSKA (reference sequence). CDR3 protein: CSASFNYGYTF. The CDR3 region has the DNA TGCAGTGCTAGTTTCAACTATGGCTACACCTTC.

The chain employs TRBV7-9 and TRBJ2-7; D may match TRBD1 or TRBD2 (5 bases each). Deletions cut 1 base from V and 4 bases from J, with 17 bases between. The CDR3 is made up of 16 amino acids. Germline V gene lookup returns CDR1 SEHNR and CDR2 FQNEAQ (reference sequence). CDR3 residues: CASSLGPGRVGYEQYF. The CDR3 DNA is TGTGCCAGCAGCTTAGGACCGGGGCGGGTGGGGTACGAGCAGTACTTC.